This entry describes one TCR beta chain. Its target antigen remains unknown. No base qualities exist here, and no much larger clone lies one base off it. The sample originates from a study of blood T cell repertoires in COVID-19 (dated by TCRdb to the early 2020s). A note on the overall study: Collaborator samples came from the United States, Italy and Spain and covered acute and convalescent phases of COVID-19. Where available, HLA class I and class II types were taken from metadata supplied by the sample provider and were not determined by assay-based typing. Nearly every sample came with metadata listing a de-identified subject ID, COVID-19 status, age in years and sex. Deeply sampled blood TCRbeta repertoires from subjects exposed to, actively infected with, or recovered from COVID-19 were included in the dataset. A freely available public database, intended as a resource for researchers studying the immune response to SARS-CoV-2, is where the repertoires were released. The material from the prospective study consisted of cDNA or gDNA derived from T cells, B-cell-depleted T cells, or PBMCs. Samples were obtained from the ongoing ImmuneRACE study (first 160 participants) and from about 1,300 subjects provided by 6 global collaborators. Results and caveats for the whole study, not just this receptor: Clinical and demographic metadata were provided uncurated, with the amount varying by source and participant.

The immunoSEQ Assay, a bias-controlled multiplex PCR, was used to amplify TCRbeta CDR3 regions from genomic DNA. The original methods were these. The number of nucleated cells in each sample was estimated by amplification of reference gene primers within the assay. To quantify the absolute abundance of each unique TCRbeta CDR3 rearrangement, sequence reads were collapsed and filtered. For each sample, productive Simpson clonality was calculated by taking the square root of Simpson's diversity index across productive rearrangements. In its TCRdb copy, this immuneACCESS table keeps in-frame sequences only and misses some clones. Where compared with another copy, unresolved V genes explain less than half of these, and the others have no known cause. The V and J calls and clone size are taken from that table; D and trimming were inferred from the DNA. A total of 250,000 or so clones appear in this sample, about 90% of them only once. More than 10% of the sample comes from the top ten.

The CDR3 contains 15 residues, cysteine and phenylalanine counted. Only CDR3 DNA remains: 45 bases, in frame from the first base. Deletion took 1 base off V and 1 base off J, with a span of 11 bases between the germline ends. From a lookup of the germline V gene (reference sequence), CDR1 and CDR2 are SGHNT and YYREEE. Participants in the prospective study were aged about 18 to 90 years, lived in under 30 United States geographic areas, and enrolled through a virtual design. Cohort assignment in the prospective study relied on participant-reported clinical history from a screening survey and a study questionnaire. For ImmuneRACE Cohort 3, a participant was defined as recovered based on two consecutive negative NP/OP PCR tests, clearance by a healthcare professional, or resolution of symptoms. Each participant in the prospective study had whole blood, serum and a nasopharyngeal or oropharyngeal swab collected by mobile phlebotomists. Prospective study participants could optionally give additional blood draws and questionnaires over an approximately two-month period. Blood samples from the prospective study were shipped frozen or at room temperature prior to DNA extraction.

The TCR was taken from a young man who had recovered from COVID-19. The sequencing sample was made of PBMCs or T cells enriched from blood (not recorded which). The chain is made from TRBV5-4 and TRBJ1-1; TRBD1 is perhaps the D gene, given 5 matching bases. The DNA sequence follows: TGTGCCAGCAGCTTGATGTCCCAGGGGAACACTGAAGCTTTCTTT. It translates as CASSLMSQGNTEAFF.